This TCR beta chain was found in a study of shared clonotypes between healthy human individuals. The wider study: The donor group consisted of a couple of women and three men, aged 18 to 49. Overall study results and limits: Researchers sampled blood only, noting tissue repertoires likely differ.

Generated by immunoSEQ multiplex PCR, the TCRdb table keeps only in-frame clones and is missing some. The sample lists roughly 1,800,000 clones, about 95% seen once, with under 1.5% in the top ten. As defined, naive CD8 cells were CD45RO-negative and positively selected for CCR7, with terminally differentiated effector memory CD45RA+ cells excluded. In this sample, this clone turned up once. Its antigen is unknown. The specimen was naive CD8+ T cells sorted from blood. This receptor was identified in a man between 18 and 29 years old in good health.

Written as DNA, the CDR3 is TGTGCCAGCAGCTTACTTGCGAATGGGGAGCTGTTTTTT. Its protein is CASSLLANGELFF. V gene TRBV7-9 combines with J gene TRBJ2-2; D uncertain. The V gene lost 2 bases and the J gene lost 8 bases, with 9 bases spanning the gap. CDR1 SEHNR and CDR2 FQNEAQ come from the germline V gene (reference sequence). The CDR3 totals 13 residues.